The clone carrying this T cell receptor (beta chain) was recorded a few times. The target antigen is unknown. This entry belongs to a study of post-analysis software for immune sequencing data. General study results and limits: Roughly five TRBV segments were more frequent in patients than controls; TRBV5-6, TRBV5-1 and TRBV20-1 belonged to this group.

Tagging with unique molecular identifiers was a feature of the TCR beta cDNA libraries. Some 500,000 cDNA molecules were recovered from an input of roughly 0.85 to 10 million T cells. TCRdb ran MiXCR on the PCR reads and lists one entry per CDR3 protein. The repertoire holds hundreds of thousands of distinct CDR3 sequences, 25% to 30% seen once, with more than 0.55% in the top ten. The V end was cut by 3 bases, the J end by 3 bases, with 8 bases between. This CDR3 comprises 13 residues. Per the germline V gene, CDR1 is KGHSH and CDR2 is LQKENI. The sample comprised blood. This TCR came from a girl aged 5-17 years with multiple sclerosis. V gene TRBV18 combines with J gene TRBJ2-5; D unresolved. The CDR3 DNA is TGTGCCAGCTCACCGTTTGGGAAAGAGACCCAGTACTTC. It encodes CASSPFGKETQYF.